The 16 T cell receptor beta chains given below trace back to one sample, sequenced in a study of cytomegalovirus exposure and HLA in healthy donors. The PCR ran on 60 Vbeta and 13 Jbeta primers. TCRdb keeps only in-frame clones here, not all; method: immunoSEQ multiplex PCR. Of some 180,000 clones listed, 75% to 85% are singletons. The sequenced material came from PBMCs. The receptors derive from a woman aged 45 to 65 in good health and CMV-seronegative.

In this sample, this clone turned up once. The J gene is TRBJ2-2, the V gene TRBV7-2; 7 positions agree with TRBD2. Germline V gene lookup returns CDR1 SGHTA and CDR2 FQGNSA. V lost 4 bases to trimming and J lost 5 bases; unmatched junction nucleotides: 4. This CDR3 contains 14 residues. CDR3 amino acids: CASSSRRETGELFF. The DNA of the CDR3 is TGTGCCAGCAGCTCCCGGCGGGAGACCGGGGAGCTGTTTTTT. Looking up the rest from reference TRBV7-2 and TRBJ2-2 gives the full variable domain: GAGVSQSPSNKVTEKGKDVELRCDPISGHTALYWYRQSLGQGLEFLIYFQGNSAPDKSGLPSDRFSAERTGGSVSTLTIQRTQQEDSAVYLCASSSRRETGELFFGEGSRLTVL.

The genes are TRBV4-1 and TRBJ1-1; tentatively, D is TRBD1 (5 bases). Germline V gene lookup returns CDR1 MGHRA and CDR2 YSYEKL. Trimming shortened V by 2 bases and J by 5 bases, and 12 bases separated the two germline ends. CDR3 length equals 14 residues. The CDR3 bases are TGCGCCAGCAGCCAAAAGACCGGGGGTACTGAAGCTTTCTTT. Its protein product is CASSQKTGGTEAFF.

The rearrangement joins TRBV7-9 to TRBJ2-1, with TRBD2 matching 11 bases. CDR1 is SEHNR, CDR2 FQNEAQ, per germline (reference sequence). After removal of 3 bases from V and 10 bases from J, the junction contained 5 bases not matched to a gene. The CDR3 runs 14 residues. The CDR3 DNA sequence: TGTGCCAGCAGCTTTAGCGGGGGGGTGGTCGAGCAGTTCTTC. This translates into CASSFSGGVVEQFF.

The gene calls are TRBV18 and TRBJ1-1; 10 bases are shared with TRBD1. The V segment lost 2 bases and the J segment 3 bases; nucleotides outside the gene matches: 9. The CDR3 is 17 residues long. CDR1 and CDR2 (germline): KGHSH, LQKENI. The CDR3 protein is CASSPADRGVEDTEAFF. The CDR3 nucleotides are TGTGCCAGCTCACCAGCGGACAGGGGGGTTGAGGACACTGAAGCTTTCTTT.

The rearrangement joins TRBV29-1 to TRBJ1-1, with 7 nucleotides matching TRBD1. With V trimmed by 4 bases and J by 7 bases, 12 bases remained unmatched. Germline V gene lookup returns CDR1 SQVTM and CDR2 ANQGSEA. The CDR3 totals 14 residues. For the CDR3, the DNA is TGCAGCGTTGTTCGGGGTGGGACAGCCAGTGAAGCTTTCTTT. Protein sequence: CSVVRGGTASEAFF.

The chain combines TRBV29-1 with TRBJ2-1; 13 bases line up with TRBD2. V lost 4 bases, J lost 5 bases, and 8 bases stayed unmatched. The CDR3 consists of 16 residues. Germline CDR1 and CDR2: SQVTM and ANQGSEA. CDR3 loop: CSVVYPTSGRNNEQFF. For the CDR3, the DNA is TGCAGCGTTGTTTACCCGACTAGCGGGAGGAACAATGAGCAGTTCTTC.

J is TRBJ2-1 and V is TRBV6-1; 12 bases align to TRBD2. The CDR3 length is 15 residues. Germline V gives CDR1 MNHNS, CDR2 SASEGT. J gave up 4 bases and V 5 bases, and 3 bases lay outside the gene matches. The CDR3 region is CASSRTSGKYNEQFF. CDR3 bases: TGTGCCAGCAGTCGGACTAGCGGGAAATACAATGAGCAGTTCTTC.

The chain uses TRBV6-1 and TRBJ2-1; possibly TRBD2 for D (5 bases). V lost 6 bases and J lost 6, with 15 bases in between. Germline CDR1 is MNHNS and CDR2 is SASEGT. This CDR3 contains 14 residues. The CDR3 bases are TGTGCCAGCAGGTTAGCAATAGGAGGCAATGAGCAGTTCTTC. This gives the protein CASRLAIGGNEQFF.

The J gene is TRBJ2-7, the V gene TRBV27; 7 nucleotides line up with TRBD1. The CDR3 is 16 residues long. V lost 0 bases and J lost 3; bases outside the gene matches: 8. From germline, CDR1 is MNHEY and CDR2 SMNVEV (reference sequence). The CDR3 DNA follows: TGTGCCAGCAGTTTATCGCTGGGACAGCGCGTCTACGAGCAGTACTTC. Translated: CASSLSLGQRVYEQYF.

This chain links TRBV5-4 with TRBJ2-1; 9 nucleotides align to TRBD1. The trim removed 2 bases at V and 10 bases at J, leaving 7 bases unmatched. Germline assignment: CDR1 SGHNT and CDR2 YYREEE (reference sequence). CDR3 length: 14 amino acids. The CDR3 sequence is CASSLPTGGQEQFF. DNA of the CDR3: TGTGCCAGCAGCTTACCTACAGGGGGCCAGGAGCAGTTCTTC.

The V gene is TRBV5-1, the J gene TRBJ2-7; TRBD1 agrees at 8 bases. V lost 7 bases and J lost 2; bases outside the gene matches: 5. CDR3 size: 13 residues. The V gene's germline CDR1 is SGHRS and CDR2 YFSETQ. CDR3 nucleotide sequence: TGCGCCAGCCGGACAGGGTCGGCCTACGAGCAGTACTTC. Residues: CASRTGSAYEQYF.

This chain connects TRBV30 to TRBJ1-2; D not resolved. The germline CDR1 and CDR2 sequences are GTSNPN and SVGIG (reference sequence). This CDR3 region has 13 residues. V lost 3 bases and J 1 base, leaving 9 bases between the germline ends. For the CDR3, the DNA is TGTGCCTGGAGCCCACAGAATAACTATGGCTACACCTTC. It yields the protein CAWSPQNNYGYTF.

The chain couples TRBV18 to TRBJ2-5, with D tentatively TRBD2 (6 bases). The CDR3 contains 14 residues. Trimming left V 6 bases short and J 1 base short, with 12 bases between. In germline, CDR1 is KGHSH, CDR2 LQKENI. CDR3 nucleotide sequence: TGTGCCAGCTCGATTGGACTATCCCAAGAGACCCAGTACTTC. Translating gives CASSIGLSQETQYF.

The V and J genes are TRBV7-9 and TRBJ1-5; 8 bases line up with TRBD1. V was clipped by 5 bases and J by 5 bases; unmatched bases: 8. The CDR3 is 15 amino acids. Germline loops: CDR1 SEHNR, CDR2 FQNEAQ (reference sequence). CDR3 in DNA: TGTGCCAGCAGCCTTTCAGGACAGGGCTATCAGCCCCAGCATTTT. As protein: CASSLSGQGYQPQHF.

This chain connects TRBV23-1 to TRBJ2-7; perhaps TRBD1 as D (5 bases). TRBV23-1 is identified as an open reading frame with a role that is uncertain. V was cut by 0 bases and J by 2 bases, with 20 bases left in between. This CDR3 is 18 amino acids long. CDR3 bases: TGCGCCAGCAGTCAATCGGAGTGGGGCAGAAGGCCCCCCTACGAGCAGTACTTC. Protein: CASSQSEWGRRPPYEQYF.

The rearrangement joins TRBV28 to TRBJ2-7; 12 nucleotides align to TRBD2. The germline gives CDR1 MDHEN, CDR2 SYDVKM. V was pared by 2 bases and J by 7 bases, with 9 bases of the junction left unmatched. The CDR3 is 16 residues long. As DNA, the CDR3 is TGTGCCAGCAGTTTACTATGGACTAGCGGGACGGGGGAGCAGTACTTC. Encoded protein: CASSLLWTSGTGEQYF.